This entry lists 31 T cell receptor beta chains sequenced from one sample in a study of blood T cell repertoires in COVID-19. Sequencing used immunoSEQ multiplex PCR; TCRdb keeps in-frame clones, though not all of them. The data show tens of thousands of clones, around nine tenths seen once. Sequenced sample: peripheral blood. Receptors originate from a man between 60 and 75 years old with active COVID-19.

The chain employs TRBV4-1 and TRBJ1-3; TRBD1 matches at 9 bases. This CDR3 region has 16 residues. After removal of 4 bases from V and 1 base from J, the junction contained 5 bases not matched to a gene. Looked up from germline, CDR1 is MGHRA and CDR2 is YSYEKL. CDR3 coding DNA: TGCGCCAGCAGCCGGGGACAGGGAGGATCTGGAAACACCATATATTTT. Translated: CASSRGQGGSGNTIYF.

This chain connects TRBV29-1 to TRBJ2-5; 10 nucleotides agree with TRBD2. V dropped 7 bases and J dropped 1; count of bases not matched to a gene: 6. From germline, CDR1 is SQVTM and CDR2 ANQGSEA. The CDR3 runs to 14 residues. CDR3 sequence: CSGQGTSAQETQYF. The CDR3 region has the DNA TGCAGCGGGCAGGGGACTAGCGCCCAAGAGACCCAGTACTTC.

The CDR3 spells CASSLGGKGAGNTIYF. CDR3 DNA: TGTGCCAGCAGCTTGGGGGGAAAGGGGGCTGGAAACACCATATATTTT. This chain joins TRBV5-4 and TRBJ1-3; D is perhaps TRBD1 (6 bases). The CDR3 is 16 amino acids. In germline, CDR1 is SGHNT, CDR2 YYREEE (reference sequence). Trimming removed 0 bases at V and 2 bases at J, with 12 bases between.

The rearrangement joins TRBV28 to TRBJ1-2; D unclear. In germline, CDR1 is MDHEN, CDR2 SYDVKM. Trimming pared 3 bases from V and 8 bases from J, leaving 10 bases between. The CDR3 totals 12 residues. DNA for the CDR3: TGTGCCAGCAGTTTGGGAAGGGAGGGCTACACCTTC. Amino acids: CASSLGREGYTF.

This clone was detected a few times. The chain uses TRBV4-1 and TRBJ2-7, with 7 bases identical to TRBD1. The CDR3 extends over 15 amino acids. V trimming: 4 bases; J trimming: 2 bases; junction bases outside the gene matches: 8. Germline-derived CDR1 and CDR2 are MGHRA and YSYEKL. The CDR3 is CASSPIPTGTYEQYF. The CDR3 DNA follows: TGCGCCAGCAGCCCGATTCCGACAGGGACCTACGAGCAGTACTTC.

The chain links TRBV7-2 to TRBJ1-5; D is undetermined. CDR3 length: 14 amino acids. Per germline, CDR1 SGHTA and CDR2 FQGNSA. With 1 base removed from V and 4 bases from J, the gap between germline ends came to 8 bases. DNA for the CDR3: TGTGCCAGCAGCTTAGTGGCACCTAATCAGCCCCAGCATTTT. This translates into CASSLVAPNQPQHF. Together with reference TRBV7-2 and TRBJ1-5, the CDR3 gives the full variable domain: GAGVSQSPSNKVTEKGKDVELRCDPISGHTALYWYRQSLGQGLEFLIYFQGNSAPDKSGLPSDRFSAERTGGSVSTLTIQRTQQEDSAVYLCASSLVAPNQPQHFGDGTRLSIL.

The rearrangement links TRBV12-2 to TRBJ2-2; TRBD2, the table's D call, was not compared with the DNA. TRBV12-2 is recorded as a pseudogene. The CDR3 has 17 residues. CDR3 nucleotides: TGTGCAAGTCGCGTACTAGGGACTAGGGACAACACCGGGGAGCTGTTTTTT. Residues: CASRVLGTRDNTGELFF.

The chain uses TRBV6-5 and TRBJ2-2; 9 bases map to TRBD1. The CDR3 covers 15 residues. Losses at the gene ends were 7 bases for V and 2 bases for J; bases not matched to a gene: 5. Germline-derived CDR1 and CDR2 are MNHEY and SVGAGI. CDR3 nucleotides: TGTGCCAGCAATCCGGGACAGGGAAACACCGGGGAGCTGTTTTTT. It codes for CASNPGQGNTGELFF.

The chain couples TRBV28 to TRBJ2-3; 10 nucleotides align to TRBD1. J lost 6 bases, V lost 5 bases, and 14 bases had no gene match. Germline loops: CDR1 MDHEN, CDR2 SYDVKM. The CDR3 sequence is 17 residues long. CDR3: CASSQTGTGVRGDTQYF. CDR3 in DNA: TGTGCCAGCAGTCAAACCGGGACAGGGGTCCGGGGGGATACGCAGTATTTT.

The gene calls are TRBV7-2 and TRBJ2-3; 14 positions match TRBD2. The J segment lost 7 bases and the V segment lost 3 bases, leaving 9 bases of the junction unmatched. The CDR3 is made up of 17 amino acids. Germline V gives CDR1 SGHTA, CDR2 FQGNSA. The CDR3 DNA reads as TGTGCCAGCAGCTTGGCCGGGACTAGCGGGAGTAGGTATACGCAGTATTTT. Its protein product is CASSLAGTSGSRYTQYF.

The V call is TRBV3-1 (or the pseudogene TRBV3-2), the J call TRBJ2-1; D possibly corresponds to TRBD2 (5 bases). The V gene lost 4 bases and the J gene lost 1 base, with 20 bases spanning the gap. This CDR3 has 18 amino acids. Germline V lookup: CDR1 LGHDT, CDR2 YNNKEL (reference sequence). The CDR3 reads CASSPLSPFEGSYNEQFF. The CDR3 DNA reads TGTGCCAGCAGCCCTCTATCCCCGTTTGAGGGATCCTACAATGAGCAGTTCTTC.

In this sample, this clone turned up once. This chain joins TRBV5-1 and TRBJ2-7; D possibly corresponds to TRBD1 (6 bases). V was trimmed by 1 base and J by 4 bases, leaving 18 bases between them. This CDR3 spans 16 amino acids. Germline values: CDR1 SGHRS, CDR2 YFSETQ. The CDR3 DNA follows: TGCGCCAGCAGCTTGAACAGGGTTACCGGAGCATACGAGCAGTACTTC. Translation: CASSLNRVTGAYEQYF.

Here the CDR3 reads CASSLTGTEAFF. The CDR3 nucleotides are TGTGCCAGCAGCCTCACGGGAACTGAAGCTTTCTTT. V usage is TRBV5-6 and J usage is TRBJ1-1; no clear D gene. The ends were cut back, 4 bases at V and 5 bases at J, with 9 bases in the middle. CDR3 size: 12 residues. The V gene's germline CDR1 is SGHDT and CDR2 YYEEEE.

The V call is TRBV4-1, the J call TRBJ1-6; weak D call: TRBD1 (5 bases). Germline CDR1 MGHRA, CDR2 YSYEKL. The V gene lost 8 bases and the J gene lost 0 bases, with 11 bases spanning the gap. The CDR3 totals 15 residues. CDR3 sequence (DNA): TGCGCCAGCTCCCAGGGCAGCTCCTATAATTCACCCCTCCACTTT. Amino acids: CASSQGSSYNSPLHF.

The chain links TRBV19 to TRBJ2-7; D might be TRBD2 (6 bases). The V and J ends lost 6 bases and 4 bases respectively, with 10 bases between them. CDR1 is LNHDA, CDR2 SQIVND, per germline (reference sequence). The CDR3 covers 12 residues. The CDR3 sequence is CASSGSHYEQYF. Here the CDR3 DNA reads TGTGCCAGTAGCGGGAGCCATTACGAGCAGTACTTC.

The chain combines TRBV27 with TRBJ2-2; the D gene is possibly TRBD1 (6 bases). Germline V gives CDR1 MNHEY, CDR2 SMNVEV (reference sequence). Deletions cut 2 bases from V and 6 bases from J, with 16 bases between. This CDR3 contains 16 residues. The CDR3 region is CASSLRPPTGPGELFF. The CDR3 DNA reads TGTGCCAGCAGTTTACGACCCCCTACAGGGCCCGGGGAGCTGTTTTTT.

V and J are TRBV27 and TRBJ2-3, with D possibly TRBD2 on 6 matching bases. The CDR3 runs 15 residues. CDR1 MNHEY and CDR2 SMNVEV come from the germline V gene (reference sequence). The V and J ends lost 5 bases and 3 bases respectively, with 15 bases between them. CDR3 loop: CASSLLGGTTDTQYF. DNA of the CDR3: TGTGCCAGCAGTCTCCTGGGGGGAACAACAGATACGCAGTATTTT.

J is TRBJ2-5 and V is TRBV5-1; 14 nucleotides match TRBD2. J was trimmed by 4 bases and V by 4 bases; bases with no gene match: 3. Germline CDR1 reads SGHRS; CDR2 reads YFSETQ. The CDR3 totals 15 residues. The CDR3 protein is CASSTGLAGAETQYF. For the CDR3, the DNA is TGCGCCAGCAGCACGGGACTAGCGGGAGCAGAGACCCAGTACTTC.

The chain recombines TRBV27 with TRBJ2-1, with 15 positions matching TRBD2. In germline, CDR1 is MNHEY, CDR2 SMNVEV (reference sequence). V lost 4 bases and J lost 7; bases outside the gene matches: 17. This CDR3 is 20 amino acids long. CDR3: CASSWGNPGLAGGGGNEQFF. The CDR3 bases are TGTGCCAGCAGTTGGGGAAATCCGGGACTAGCGGGAGGCGGGGGAAATGAGCAGTTCTTC.

The CDR3 region is CASSSVRQWTPFGTDTQYF. CDR3 DNA: TGTGCCAGCAGCTCCGTCCGACAGTGGACCCCTTTTGGCACAGATACGCAGTATTTT. This sequence joins TRBV7-8 and TRBJ2-3, with D possibly TRBD1 on 5 matching bases. Germline V gene data show CDR1 as SGHVS and CDR2 as FQNEAQ. Trimming shortened V by 4 bases and J by 1 base, and 24 bases separated the two germline ends. This CDR3 region has 19 residues.

This sequence joins TRBV10-3 and TRBJ2-7, with 11 nucleotides matching TRBD1. The CDR3 consists of 16 residues. The V segment lost 0 bases and the J segment 5 bases; nucleotides outside the gene matches: 6. Germline values: CDR1 ENHRY, CDR2 SYGVKD. The CDR3 region is CAISESGTGGFNEQYF. The CDR3 DNA follows: TGTGCCATCAGTGAGTCGGGGACAGGGGGTTTTAACGAGCAGTACTTC.

V and J are TRBV6-2 or TRBV6-3 and TRBJ2-7, with 7 bases lining up with TRBD2. Per the germline V gene, CDR1 is MNHEY and CDR2 is SVGEGT. There are 16 residues in the CDR3. The V segment lost 2 bases and the J segment 3 bases; nucleotides outside the gene matches: 10. CDR3 sequence (DNA): TGTGCCAGCAGTTACAGGGGACTAACTACCTACTACGAGCAGTACTTC. Amino acids: CASSYRGLTTYYEQYF.

The V call is TRBV4-2, the J call TRBJ1-5; D perhaps matches TRBD1 (6 bases). V was trimmed by 3 bases and J by 7 bases, leaving 13 bases between them. Germline V gene lookup returns CDR1 LGHNA and CDR2 YNFKEQ. The CDR3 loop spans 14 amino acids. This chain's CDR3 is CASSQTGGGQPQHF. The CDR3 DNA follows: TGTGCCAGCAGCCAGACGGGGGGCGGGCAGCCCCAGCATTTT.

The genes are TRBV12-3 or TRBV12-4 and TRBJ1-1, with no clear D. The germline V and J ends were trimmed by 9 bases and 4 bases, with 9 bases remaining between them. The CDR3 is made up of 11 amino acids. The CDR3 DNA reads TGTGCCAGTCAGAGGTTCACTGAAGCTTTCTTT. It translates to CASQRFTEAFF.

The V call is TRBV19, the J call TRBJ2-7; D is perhaps TRBD1 (7 bases). CDR3 size: 16 residues. Trimming pared 3 bases from V and 3 bases from J, leaving 18 bases between. In germline, CDR1 is LNHDA, CDR2 SQIVND (reference sequence). Here the CDR3 reads CASSIRGTVPFYEQYF. CDR3 nucleotide sequence: TGTGCCAGTAGTATCCGCGGGACAGTCCCATTCTACGAGCAGTACTTC.

The chain recombines TRBV27 with TRBJ1-4; TRBD1 might be the D (6 bases). The CDR3 is made up of 15 amino acids. The V and J ends lost 6 bases and 0 bases respectively, with 11 bases between them. Germline CDR1 and CDR2: MNHEY and SMNVEV (reference sequence). DNA of the CDR3: TGTGCCAGCAGAGTGGACAGCACAACTAATGAAAAACTGTTTTTT. Protein: CASRVDSTTNEKLFF.

This chain joins TRBV11-2 and TRBJ2-7; 9 bases fit TRBD2. CDR3 length: 16 amino acids. Germline values: CDR1 SGHAT, CDR2 FQNNGV. J was trimmed by 0 bases and V by 0 bases; bases with no gene match: 3. The CDR3 spells CASSLEYSGSSYEQYF. For the CDR3, the DNA is TGTGCCAGCAGCTTAGAGTATAGCGGGAGCTCCTACGAGCAGTACTTC.

The chain combines TRBV19 with TRBJ1-1; 12 positions agree with TRBD1. Germline CDR1 and CDR2: LNHDA and SQIVND (reference sequence). V lost 5 bases and J lost 6; bases outside the gene matches: 7. CDR3 length: 15 amino acids. CDR3 sequence: CASSSGTGGFAEAFF. The CDR3, as DNA: TGTGCCAGTAGTTCCGGGACAGGGGGCTTTGCTGAAGCTTTCTTT. Combining the CDR3 with reference TRBV19 and TRBJ1-1 gives the whole variable domain DGGITQSPKYLFRKEGQNVTLSCEQNLNHDAMYWYRQDPGQGLRLIYYSQIVNDFQKGDIAEGYSVSREKKESFPLTVTSAQKNPTAFYLCASSSGTGGFAEAFFGQGTRLTVV.

This clone was counted once. The rearrangement links TRBV6-6 to TRBJ1-5; D gene uncertain. The CDR3 totals 16 residues. Trimming left V 2 bases short and J 6 bases short, with 17 bases between. CDR1 MNHNY and CDR2 SVGAGI come from the germline V gene (reference sequence). CDR3 DNA sequence: TGTGCCAGCAGTTACGCCCGGCAGGCCGAGGGTCAGCCCCAGCATTTT. It specifies CASSYARQAEGQPQHF.

V gene TRBV6-1 combines with J gene TRBJ2-5; TRBD2 might be the D (5 bases). The CDR3 is made up of 14 amino acids. In germline, CDR1 is MNHNS, CDR2 SASEGT. V was cut by 3 bases and J by 5 bases, with 13 bases left in between. DNA for the CDR3: TGTGCCAGCAGTGATATTCGAACGGGGGAGACCCAGTACTTC. This encodes CASSDIRTGETQYF.

The chain carries TRBV24-1 and TRBJ2-1, with 12 bases identical to TRBD2. J was trimmed by 8 bases and V by 4 bases; bases with no gene match: 8. This CDR3 spans 16 amino acids. Germline V gene sequence: CDR1 KGHDR, CDR2 SFDVKD. CDR3 DNA: TGTGCCACCAGTGACCCCAGGACTAGCGGGATCTATGAGCAGTTCTTC. Translating it yields CATSDPRTSGIYEQFF.